The 17 T cell receptor beta chains below come from one sample, sequenced in a study of shared clonotypes between healthy human individuals. Assay used: immunoSEQ multiplex PCR; TCRdb lists only in-frame clones, some missing. This table holds hundreds of thousands of clones, around 72% found once. The sequenced sample consisted of memory CD4+ T cells sorted from blood. The subset was: CD45RA-negative fraction. These receptor sequences come from a woman aged 25 to 39 in good health.

This clone showed up just a few times. The CDR3 here is CASSSLETGRLYEQYF. The DNA for the CDR3 is TGTGCCAGCAGTTCACTGGAGACAGGGCGACTCTACGAGCAGTACTTC. J is TRBJ2-7 and V is TRBV6-6; 7 bases line up with TRBD1. Germline lookup yields CDR1 MNHNY and CDR2 SVGAGI (reference sequence). This CDR3 is built from 16 residues. V lost 4 bases and J lost 3; bases outside the gene matches: 12.

With regard to this clone: Other DNA sequences from this sample encode an identical CDR3 as well. The V and J genes are TRBV18 and TRBJ2-1; D call uncertain. The CDR3 loop spans 12 amino acids. Germline V lookup: CDR1 KGHSH, CDR2 LQKENI. With 2 bases removed from V and 7 bases from J, the gap between germline ends came to 6 bases. The CDR3 coding sequence is TGTGCCAGCTCACCAGGGTCAAATGAGCAGTTCTTC. Translated: CASSPGSNEQFF.

This clone has only one observation. The genes are TRBV5-5 and TRBJ1-2, with D perhaps TRBD1 (6 bases). Germline V CDR1 and CDR2: SGHKS, YYEKEE (reference sequence). The CDR3 sequence is 15 residues long. V lost 1 base and J 4 bases, leaving 14 bases between the germline ends. The CDR3 here is CASSLSQGMGYGYTF. The CDR3 region has the DNA TGTGCCAGCAGCTTGAGTCAGGGGATGGGCTATGGCTACACCTTC.

The chain couples TRBV15 to TRBJ1-1; tentatively, D is TRBD1 (6 bases). V dropped 4 bases and J dropped 5 bases, with 8 bases sitting between them. This CDR3 has 12 residues. From germline, CDR1 is LNHNV and CDR2 YYDKDF (reference sequence). In DNA, the CDR3 is TGTGCCACCAGCAACAGGGAAACTGAAGCTTTCTTT. Translated, it gives CATSNRETEAFF.

This chain uses TRBV6-1 with TRBJ2-4; D may be TRBD2 (6 bases). Trimming left V 3 bases short and J 0 bases short, with 9 bases between. The CDR3 spans 15 residues. Germline-derived CDR1 and CDR2 are MNHNS and SASEGT. The CDR3 reads CASSDTGLAKNIQYF. CDR3 nucleotides: TGTGCCAGCAGTGATACGGGACTAGCCAAAAACATTCAGTACTTC.

V and J are TRBV10-3 and TRBJ2-2, with TRBD2 matching 12 bases. Germline trimming cut 5 bases from V and 6 bases from J; bases unmatched to any gene: 4. The CDR3 is 15 amino acids. Germline assignment: CDR1 ENHRY and CDR2 SYGVKD. CDR3 loop: CAISSLAGGPGELFF. The CDR3 DNA reads as TGTGCCATCAGTTCACTAGCGGGAGGTCCCGGGGAGCTGTTTTTT.

The chain links TRBV7-3 to TRBJ2-7; D is tentatively TRBD1 or TRBD2 (6 bases each). V was trimmed by 5 bases and J by 6 bases, leaving 17 bases between them. The CDR3 extends over 14 amino acids. Germline CDR1 SGHTA, CDR2 FQGTGA. CDR3 region: CASSPGAGVGEQYF. The CDR3 region has the DNA TGTGCCAGCAGCCCGGGGGCGGGTGTGGGCGAGCAGTACTTC.

The chain's CDR3 is CASSFRRRTSGSSEQYF. The CDR3 coding sequence is TGTGCCAGCAGCTTTCGAAGACGGACTAGCGGCTCGAGCGAGCAGTACTTC. This chain connects TRBV11-2 to TRBJ2-7; 10 bases are shared with TRBD2. CDR3 size: 17 residues. CDR1 and CDR2 (germline): SGHAT, FQNNGV. Germline trimming cut 3 bases from V and 6 bases from J; bases unmatched to any gene: 14.

The rearrangement links TRBV4-1 to TRBJ1-5, with no clear D. The germline V and J ends were trimmed by 0 bases and 3 bases, with 12 bases remaining between them. CDR3 length equals 16 residues. In germline, CDR1 is MGHRA, CDR2 YSYEKL. In DNA, the CDR3 is TGCGCCAGCAGCCAAGATATAAGCAGTTCCAATCAGCCCCAGCATTTT. Translated: CASSQDISSSNQPQHF.

This chain uses TRBV29-1 with TRBJ2-5; 10 bases line up with TRBD2. The J segment lost 11 bases and the V segment lost 5 bases, leaving 14 bases of the junction unmatched. The germline V gene encodes CDR1 SQVTM and CDR2 ANQGSEA. This CDR3 spans 14 amino acids. CDR3 loop: CSVSHGASGSPQYF. The CDR3 nucleotides read TGCAGCGTTTCCCACGGGGCTAGCGGGAGCCCACAGTACTTC.

This sequence joins TRBV29-1 and TRBJ2-5; D gene uncertain. Germline values: CDR1 SQVTM, CDR2 ANQGSEA. Trimming stripped 4 bases from V and 3 bases from J, with 6 bases between. The CDR3 covers 11 residues. CDR3 DNA sequence: TGCAGCGTTGGGGCAAAAGAGACCCAGTACTTC. Its translation is CSVGAKETQYF.

The chain uses TRBV5-4 and TRBJ2-7; TRBD2 agrees at 11 bases. The V and J ends lost 3 bases and 4 bases, in that order; junction bases with no gene match: 6. This CDR3 comprises 15 residues. Germline V gene lookup returns CDR1 SGHNT and CDR2 YYREEE (reference sequence). The CDR3 spells CASSYPGTSGYEQYF. In DNA form, the CDR3 reads TGTGCCAGCAGCTATCCCGGGACTAGCGGTTACGAGCAGTACTTC.

This chain joins TRBV6-6 and TRBJ2-1; 11 bases align to TRBD2. CDR3 length: 15 amino acids. CDR1 is MNHNY, CDR2 SVGAGI, per germline (reference sequence). V was clipped by 5 bases and J by 6 bases; unmatched bases: 6. CDR3 sequence reads: CASSPLAGAFNEQFF. The CDR3 coding sequence is TGTGCCAGCAGTCCACTAGCGGGAGCTTTCAATGAGCAGTTCTTC.

The chain employs TRBV2 and TRBJ2-1; 8 nucleotides match TRBD1. The length of the CDR3 is 12 residues. V lost 7 bases to trimming and J lost 12 bases; unmatched junction nucleotides: 8. Germline V gene lookup returns CDR1 SNHLY and CDR2 FYNNEI. The CDR3 nucleotides read TGTGCCAGCAACCGGGACAGGTATCGGCAGTTCTTC. This encodes CASNRDRYRQFF.

The rearrangement links TRBV7-7 to TRBJ2-5; D is ambiguous. The V and J ends lost 2 bases and 0 bases respectively, with 7 bases between them. Germline V gene lookup returns CDR1 SSHAT and CDR2 FNYEAQ (reference sequence). The CDR3 length is 14 residues. CDR3 protein: CASSLLKDQETQYF. Here the CDR3 DNA reads TGTGCCAGCAGCTTACTTAAGGACCAAGAGACCCAGTACTTC.

The V call is TRBV29-1, the J call TRBJ1-2; 10 bases map to TRBD1. The ends lost 6 bases at V and 2 bases at J; junction bases unmatched: 0. Germline CDR1 is SQVTM and CDR2 is ANQGSEA. This CDR3 has 12 amino acids. The CDR3 sequence is CSVTGGNYGYTF. The CDR3 DNA is TGCAGCGTGACAGGGGGCAACTATGGCTACACCTTC.

V usage is TRBV5-1 and J usage is TRBJ2-5, with D perhaps matching TRBD2 (6 bases). In germline, CDR1 is SGHRS, CDR2 YFSETQ. This CDR3 has 17 residues. V dropped 0 bases and J dropped 2 bases, with 17 bases sitting between them. Here the CDR3 DNA reads TGCGCCAGCAGCTTGGGTGGCTTAACCGGGGGACAAGAGACCCAGTACTTC. It codes for CASSLGGLTGGQETQYF. The full variable domain, in which reference TRBV5-1 and TRBJ2-5 provide the parts outside the CDR3, is KAGVTQTPRYLIKTRGQQVTLSCSPISGHRSVSWYQQTPGQGLQFLFEYFSETQRNKGNFPGRFSGRQFSNSRSEMNVSTLELGDSALYLCASSLGGLTGGQETQYFGPGTRLLVL.